This TCR beta chain came from a study of T cell responses to AZD1222 COVID-19 vaccine. Sequencing was performed with immunoSEQ multiplex PCR; in TCRdb, only in-frame clones are kept and a portion is missing. Here the sample spans over 150,000 clones, around 90% being singletons. The CDR3 loop spans 15 amino acids. V was cut by 3 bases and J by 0 bases, with 12 bases left in between. The germline V gene has CDR1 SQVTM and CDR2 ANQGSEA. This TCR was recovered from an adult in good health. The rearrangement uses TRBV29-1 and TRBJ2-1, with D tentatively TRBD2 (5 bases). Sequenced material: peripheral blood, taken on day 0 of AZD1222 vaccination. CDR3 residues: CSVDEDLLSYNEQFF. CDR3 DNA sequence: TGCAGCGTTGATGAGGACTTACTCTCCTACAATGAGCAGTTCTTC.